The following is a T cell receptor beta chain sequence with its context. The antigen is not known. The CDR3 covers 16 residues. Trimming removed 5 bases from V and 2 bases from J; junction bases left unmatched: 6. Germline CDR1 and CDR2: MNHEY and SMNVEV (reference sequence). This sample is part of a study of post-analysis software for immune sequencing data. Study-wide findings and caveats: The five TRBV segments detected at higher frequency in patients than in controls included TRBV5-6, TRBV5-1 and TRBV20-1.

cDNA libraries for TCR beta contained unique molecular identifiers. TCRdb processed the PCR reads anew with MiXCR; each CDR3 protein has one entry. The data contain approximately 460,000 distinct CDR3 sequences, less than 45% of them singletons. The TCR originated in a girl aged 10 to 17 with multiple sclerosis. V and J are TRBV27 and TRBJ2-1, with 10 bases aligning to TRBD2. Sequencing was performed on blood. The CDR3 here is CASSPSGTSAYNEQFF. The CDR3, as DNA: TGTGCCAGCAGTCCCTCCGGGACTAGCGCCTACAATGAGCAGTTCTTC.